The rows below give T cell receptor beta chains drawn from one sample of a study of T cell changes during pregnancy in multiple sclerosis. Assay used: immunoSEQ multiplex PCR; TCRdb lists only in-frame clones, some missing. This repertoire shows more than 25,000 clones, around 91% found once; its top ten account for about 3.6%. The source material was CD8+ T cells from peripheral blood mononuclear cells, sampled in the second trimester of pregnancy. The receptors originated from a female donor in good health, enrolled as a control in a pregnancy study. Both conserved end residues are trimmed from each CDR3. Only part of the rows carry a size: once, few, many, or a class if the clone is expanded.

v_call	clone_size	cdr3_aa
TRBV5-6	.	ASSGVGALETQY
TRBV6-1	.	ASSELAGGPYTDTQY
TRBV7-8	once	ASSLGDRGTEAF
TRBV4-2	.	ASSQDRTGSNQPQH
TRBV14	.	ASSPYGTGEIGYT
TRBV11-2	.	ASSLEIGQGSSYNEQF
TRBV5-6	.	ASSLPRRGYGYT
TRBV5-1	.	ASSFNRGMNTEAF
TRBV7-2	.	ASSLHSGTGGGIGNTIY
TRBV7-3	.	ASSLQGRNTGELF
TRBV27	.	ASSQGQVDTGELF
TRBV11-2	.	ASSLDPYDITYEQY
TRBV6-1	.	ASSEAAGLTYEQY
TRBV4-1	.	ASSQAEGSSTEAF
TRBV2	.	ASRGSSGANNEQF
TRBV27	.	ASSLGGSYTYT
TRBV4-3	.	ASSPLPNTEAF
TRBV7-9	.	ASSLPRTSGRPSYNEQF
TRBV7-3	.	ASSLKWTSGRQNTGELF
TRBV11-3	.	ASSSITGSSGNTIY
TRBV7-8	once	ASSTGQGGYNEQF
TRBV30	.	AWSLGGNTEAF
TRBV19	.	ASTSWDRDHSNQPQH
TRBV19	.	ASSGTSGGTGELF
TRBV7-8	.	ASSLGAGGPEYNEQF
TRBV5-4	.	ASSLGRGTAEAF
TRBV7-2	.	ASSSLTGLWEAF
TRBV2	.	ASLQRDSPNYGYT
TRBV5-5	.	ASSPPGRENTEAF
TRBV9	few	ASSRGGAEAF
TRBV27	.	ASSVTGLNTGELF
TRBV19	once	ASSNPNRAYGNTIY
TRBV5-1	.	ASSWDTYSGNTIY
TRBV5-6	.	ASSYVEETQY
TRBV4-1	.	ASRPRPGLEHEQY
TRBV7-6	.	ASSGAAYGYT
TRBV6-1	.	ASSYASGEYNEQF
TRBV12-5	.	ASGLVEGYT
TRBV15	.	ATHDFSGGGNAGELF
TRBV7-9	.	ASSLGGSSYNSPLH
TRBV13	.	ASSLVLGADDYGYT
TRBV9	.	ASSVGGQSYNSPLH
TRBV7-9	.	ASSPILTSSTGELF
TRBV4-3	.	ASSQDFGGGQGPFWDGYT
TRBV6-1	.	ASSLGGFSYNEQF
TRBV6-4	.	ASSEGTGSGANVLT
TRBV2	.	ATEDYGYT
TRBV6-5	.	ASSYGTGVEELF
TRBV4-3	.	ASSQDKDMTNTGELF
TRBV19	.	ASSPGSIMNTEAF
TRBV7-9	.	ASSPWDRDEKLF
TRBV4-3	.	ASSQDTASGGMTQY
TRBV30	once	AWSADSSSGNTIY
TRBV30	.	AWSTTAGGDNEQF
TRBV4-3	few	ASSQSEGMNTEAF